This entry features one T cell receptor (beta chain) sequence. Its antigen remains undetermined. The input lacks base qualities; no much larger clone sits a single base away. CDR1 and CDR2 were assigned from the germline V gene as MGHDK and SYGVNS. Measured from the cysteine to the phenylalanine, the CDR3 is 15 residues long. Just the 45-base CDR3 DNA is kept, in frame starting at base 1. Trimming accounts for 6 bases at V and 6 bases at J, while the number of junction bases matched to no gene is 6. One collaborating source in Seattle enrolled patients during active infection and followed them longitudinally through the course of disease. The collaborating institutions used their own protocols to collect whole blood in K2EDTA tubes. For TCRbeta analysis, collaborators shipped samples as frozen whole blood, isolated PBMCs, or DNA extracted from either of those sample types. The data were taken from a study of blood T cell repertoires in COVID-19 (TCRdb year 2020). The study in broad terms: Samples covering the acute and convalescent phases of COVID-19 were provided by collaborators in the United States, Italy and Spain. The prospective study material was composed of cDNA or gDNA derived from T cells, B-cell-depleted T cells, or PBMCs. Deeply sampled blood TCRbeta repertoires from subjects exposed to, actively infected with, or recovered from COVID-19 were included in the dataset. A freely available public database, intended as a resource for researchers studying the immune response to SARS-CoV-2, is where the repertoires were released. The samples were drawn from the first 160 participants of the ongoing ImmuneRACE study and from 950 to 1,500 subjects provided by 6 global collaborators. Nearly every sample came with metadata listing a de-identified subject ID, COVID-19 status, age in years and sex. HLA class I and class II types, where available, came from metadata supplied by the sample provider rather than from assay-based typing.

Study-level results and caveats: Clinical and demographic metadata were provided uncurated, with the amount varying by source and participant.

The immunoSEQ Assay, a bias-controlled multiplex PCR, was used to amplify TCRbeta CDR3 regions from genomic DNA. For the original study's pipeline: Within the assay, amplification of reference gene primers was used to estimate how many nucleated cells each sample contained. To quantify the absolute abundance of each unique TCRbeta CDR3 rearrangement, sequence reads were collapsed and filtered. Productive Simpson clonality was computed per sample as the square root of Simpson's diversity index over productive rearrangements. TCRdb holds this immuneACCESS table with in-frame rearrangements only. Some clones are missing; in checked studies, unresolved V genes explain under half, and the rest has no known cause. V, J and clone size were drawn from that table, and D and trimming were deduced from the DNA. Present in this sample are 65,000 to 85,000 clones, 65% to 90% of which were seen just once. About 6.5% of the sample lies in the top ten.

Sequenced: peripheral blood. This sequence was found in a man at least 80 years old with COVID-19, enrolled during active disease. Rearrangement joined TRBV25-1 to TRBJ2-2; TRBD2 matches 11 bases in the middle. The CDR3 region reads CASSLTSGVPGELFF. The DNA reads as follows: TGTGCCAGCAGCCTGACTAGCGGGGTCCCCGGGGAGCTGTTTTTT.